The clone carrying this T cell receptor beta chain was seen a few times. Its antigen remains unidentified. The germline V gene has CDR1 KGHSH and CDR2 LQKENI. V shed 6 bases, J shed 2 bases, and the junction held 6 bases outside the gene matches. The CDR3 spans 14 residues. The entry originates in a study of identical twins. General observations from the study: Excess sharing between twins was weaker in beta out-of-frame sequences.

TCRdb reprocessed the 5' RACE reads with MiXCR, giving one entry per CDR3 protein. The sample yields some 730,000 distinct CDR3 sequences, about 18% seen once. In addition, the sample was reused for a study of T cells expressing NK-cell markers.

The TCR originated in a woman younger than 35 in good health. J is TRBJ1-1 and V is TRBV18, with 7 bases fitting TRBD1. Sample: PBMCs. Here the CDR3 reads CASSRQGVNTEAFF. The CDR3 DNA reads TGTGCCAGCTCTCGACAGGGAGTTAACACTGAAGCTTTCTTT. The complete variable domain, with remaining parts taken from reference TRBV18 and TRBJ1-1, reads NAGVMQNPRHLVRRRGQEARLRCSPMKGHSHVYWYRQLPEEGLKFMVYLQKENIIDESGMPKERFSAEFPKEGPSILRIQQVVRGDSAAYFCASSRQGVNTEAFFGQGTRLTVV.